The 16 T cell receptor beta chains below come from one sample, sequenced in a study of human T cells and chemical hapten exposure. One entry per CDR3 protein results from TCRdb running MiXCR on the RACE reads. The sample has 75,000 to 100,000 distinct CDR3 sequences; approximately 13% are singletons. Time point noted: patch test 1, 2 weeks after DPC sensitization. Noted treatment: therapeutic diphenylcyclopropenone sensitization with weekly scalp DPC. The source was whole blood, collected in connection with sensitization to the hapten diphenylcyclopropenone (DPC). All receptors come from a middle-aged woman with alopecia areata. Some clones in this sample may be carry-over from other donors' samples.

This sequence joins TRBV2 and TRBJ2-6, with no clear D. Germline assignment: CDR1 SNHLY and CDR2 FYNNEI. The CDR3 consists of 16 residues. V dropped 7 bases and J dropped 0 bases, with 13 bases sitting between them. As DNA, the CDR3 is TGTGCCAGCATGGGCAGATTATACTCTGGGGCCAACGTCCTGACTTTC. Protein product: CASMGRLYSGANVLTF.

The CDR3: CASSLFMPQGGETQYF. The DNA of the CDR3 is TGTGCCAGCAGCTTATTCATGCCACAGGGTGGAGAGACCCAGTACTTC. This chain uses TRBV7-2 with TRBJ2-5, with D perhaps matching TRBD1 (6 bases). Germline V gene lookup returns CDR1 SGHTA and CDR2 FQGNSA. Trimming pared 2 bases from V and 4 bases from J, leaving 17 bases between. The CDR3 consists of 16 residues.

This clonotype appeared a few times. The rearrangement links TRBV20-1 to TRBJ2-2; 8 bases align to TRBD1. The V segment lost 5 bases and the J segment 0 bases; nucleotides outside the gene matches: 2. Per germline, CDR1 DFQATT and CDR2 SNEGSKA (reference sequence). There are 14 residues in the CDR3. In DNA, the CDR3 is TGCAGTGCTCCGGGACAGGCGAACACCGGGGAGCTGTTTTTT. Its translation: CSAPGQANTGELFF.

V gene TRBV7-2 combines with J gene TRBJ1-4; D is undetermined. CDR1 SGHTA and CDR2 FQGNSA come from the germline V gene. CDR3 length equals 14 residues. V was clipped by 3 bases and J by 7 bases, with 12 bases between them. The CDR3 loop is CASSFSTLSEKLFF. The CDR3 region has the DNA TGTGCCAGCAGCTTCTCCACATTGAGTGAAAAACTGTTTTTT.

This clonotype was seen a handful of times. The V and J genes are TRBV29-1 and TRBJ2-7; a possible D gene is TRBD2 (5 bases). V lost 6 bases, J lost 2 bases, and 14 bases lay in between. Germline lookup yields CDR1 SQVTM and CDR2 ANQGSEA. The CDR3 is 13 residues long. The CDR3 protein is CSVLKLETYEQYF. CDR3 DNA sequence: TGCAGCGTCTTGAAACTAGAGACCTACGAGCAGTACTTC.

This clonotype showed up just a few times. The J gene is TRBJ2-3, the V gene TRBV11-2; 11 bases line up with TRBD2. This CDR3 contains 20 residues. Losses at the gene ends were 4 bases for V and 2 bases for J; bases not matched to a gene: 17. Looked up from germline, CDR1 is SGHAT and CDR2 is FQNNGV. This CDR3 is CASSSLTGGVAGGITDTQYF. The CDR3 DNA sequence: TGTGCCAGCAGCTCCCTTACAGGGGGGGTAGCGGGAGGGATCACAGATACGCAGTATTTT.

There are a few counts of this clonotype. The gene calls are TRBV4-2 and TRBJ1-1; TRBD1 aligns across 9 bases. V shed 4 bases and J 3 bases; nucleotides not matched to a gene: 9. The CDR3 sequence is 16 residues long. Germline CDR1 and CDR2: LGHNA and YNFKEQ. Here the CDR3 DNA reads TGTGCCAGCAGCCGAGGGACAGGGAGGATGGACACTGAAGCTTTCTTT. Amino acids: CASSRGTGRMDTEAFF.

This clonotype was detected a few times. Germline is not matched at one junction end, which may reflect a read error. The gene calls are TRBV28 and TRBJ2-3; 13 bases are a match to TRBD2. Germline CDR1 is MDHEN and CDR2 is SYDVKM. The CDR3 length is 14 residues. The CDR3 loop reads CASSFPGLAGVQVF. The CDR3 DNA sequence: TGTGCCAGCAGTTTCCCCGGACTAGCGGGAGTCCAGGTTTTT.

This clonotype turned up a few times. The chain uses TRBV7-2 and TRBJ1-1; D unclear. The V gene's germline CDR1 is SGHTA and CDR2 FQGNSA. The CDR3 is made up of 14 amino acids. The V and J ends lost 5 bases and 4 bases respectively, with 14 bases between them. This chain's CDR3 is CASSPPTWGTEAFF. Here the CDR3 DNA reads TGTGCCAGCAGCCCACCCACTTGGGGCACTGAAGCTTTCTTT.

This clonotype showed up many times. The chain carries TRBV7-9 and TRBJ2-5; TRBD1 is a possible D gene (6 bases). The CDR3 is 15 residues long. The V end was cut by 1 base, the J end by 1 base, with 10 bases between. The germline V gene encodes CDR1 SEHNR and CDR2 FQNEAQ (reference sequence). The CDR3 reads CASSLVPDSQETQYF. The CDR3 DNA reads TGTGCCAGCAGCTTAGTCCCGGACAGCCAAGAGACCCAGTACTTC.

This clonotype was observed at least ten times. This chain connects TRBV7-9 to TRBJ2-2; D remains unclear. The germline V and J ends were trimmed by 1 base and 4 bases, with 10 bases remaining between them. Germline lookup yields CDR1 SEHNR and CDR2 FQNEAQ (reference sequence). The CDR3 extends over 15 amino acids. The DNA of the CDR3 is TGTGCCAGCAGCTTAGTTTCGGGCCGCACCGGGGAGCTGTTTTTT. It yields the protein CASSLVSGRTGELFF.

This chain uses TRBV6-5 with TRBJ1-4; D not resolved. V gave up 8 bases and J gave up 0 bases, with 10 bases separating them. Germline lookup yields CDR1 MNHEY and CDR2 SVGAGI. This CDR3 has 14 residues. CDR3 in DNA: TGTGCCAGCTCAGAAGTTGCAACTAATGAAAAACTGTTTTTT. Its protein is CASSEVATNEKLFF.

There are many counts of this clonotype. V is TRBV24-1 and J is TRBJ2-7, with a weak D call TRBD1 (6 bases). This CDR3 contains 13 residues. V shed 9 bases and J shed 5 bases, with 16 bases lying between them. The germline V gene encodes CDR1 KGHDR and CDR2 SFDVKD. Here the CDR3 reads CATGSEGENEQYF. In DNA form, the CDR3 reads TGTGCCACCGGGAGCGAGGGGGAGAACGAGCAGTACTTC.

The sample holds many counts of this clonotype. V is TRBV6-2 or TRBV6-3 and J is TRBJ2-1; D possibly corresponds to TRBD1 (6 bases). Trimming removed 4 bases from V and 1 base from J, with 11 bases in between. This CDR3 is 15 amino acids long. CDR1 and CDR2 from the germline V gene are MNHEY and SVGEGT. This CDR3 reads CASSWDNLSYNEQFF. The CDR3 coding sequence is TGTGCCAGCAGTTGGGACAACCTATCCTACAATGAGCAGTTCTTC.

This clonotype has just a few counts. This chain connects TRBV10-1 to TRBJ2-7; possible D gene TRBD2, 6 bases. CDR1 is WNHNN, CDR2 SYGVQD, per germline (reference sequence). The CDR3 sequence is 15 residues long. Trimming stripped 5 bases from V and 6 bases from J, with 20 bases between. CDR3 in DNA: TGCGCCAGCAGTCAAGACCGGGACTCCCGACGCGAGCAGTACTTC. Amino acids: CASSQDRDSRREQYF.

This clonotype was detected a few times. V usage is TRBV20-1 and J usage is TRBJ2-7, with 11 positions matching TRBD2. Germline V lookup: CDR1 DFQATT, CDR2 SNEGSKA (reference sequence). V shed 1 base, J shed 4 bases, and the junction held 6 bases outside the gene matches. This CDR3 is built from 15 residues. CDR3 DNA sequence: TGCAGTGCTAGAGCCTTAGCGGGAGGGCCTTACGAGCAGTACTTC. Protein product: CSARALAGGPYEQYF.